This entry lists 10 T cell receptor beta chains sequenced from one sample in a study of blood T cell repertoires in COVID-19. Clones were read by immunoSEQ multiplex PCR, and TCRdb kept only the in-frame ones, dropping some. The sample consists of 35,000 to 40,000 clones, approximately 88% of them appearing once. The material sequenced was peripheral blood. The receptors stem from a human donor in a cohort sampled during active COVID-19.

The chain uses TRBV11-2 and TRBJ1-3; D is perhaps TRBD1 (6 bases). Trimming took off 5 bases at V and 0 bases at J, with 20 bases between the two ends. CDR3 length: 18 residues. Germline V CDR1 and CDR2: SGHAT, FQNNGV. CDR3 residues: CASSLVGSGASSGNTIYF. For the CDR3, the DNA is TGTGCCAGCAGCCTAGTCGGTTCAGGGGCGAGCTCTGGAAACACCATATATTTT.

The chain carries TRBV19 and TRBJ2-7, with D tentatively TRBD2 (5 bases). V was cut by 5 bases and J by 3 bases, with 5 bases left in between. Looked up from germline, CDR1 is LNHDA and CDR2 is SQIVND (reference sequence). CDR3 length equals 11 residues. The CDR3 DNA is TGTGCCAGTAGTGCGGGCTACGAGCAGTACTTC. This translates into CASSAGYEQYF.

Only one count was recorded for this clone. This chain links TRBV5-1 with TRBJ1-2, with 8 bases matching TRBD1. This CDR3 comprises 14 residues. V lost 0 bases to trimming and J lost 12 bases; unmatched junction nucleotides: 10. Looked up from germline, CDR1 is SGHRS and CDR2 is YFSETQ. The CDR3 DNA is TGCGCCAGCAGCTTGGACGGACAGGGAGCGGGAAACACCTTC. Translated: CASSLDGQGAGNTF.

A note on this clone: This sample also contains other DNA sequences that code for the same CDR3. The chain recombines TRBV3-1 (or the pseudogene TRBV3-2) with TRBJ1-4, with D unresolved. Germline V lookup: CDR1 LGHDT, CDR2 YNNKEL (reference sequence). V gave up 1 base and J gave up 8 bases, with 5 bases separating them. The CDR3 spans 12 residues. The CDR3 coding sequence is TGTGCCAGCAGCCAAGGAGGGGAAAAACTGTTTTTT. This encodes CASSQGGEKLFF.

V and J are TRBV6-5 and TRBJ2-7, with D perhaps TRBD1 (6 bases). The CDR3 has 14 amino acids. Germline lookup yields CDR1 MNHEY and CDR2 SVGAGI. Deletions cut 6 bases from V and 6 bases from J, with 18 bases between. The DNA for the CDR3 is TGTGCCAGCAGGATCGGACAGATATCGGCCGAGCAGTACTTC. Protein sequence: CASRIGQISAEQYF.

The chain links TRBV18 to TRBJ1-1; no clear D gene. V lost 6 bases to trimming and J lost 1 base, with 9 bases between them. This CDR3 region has 13 residues. Germline assignment: CDR1 KGHSH and CDR2 LQKENI. CDR3 sequence (DNA): TGTGCCAGCTCCGGAGGGCAGAACACTGAAGCTTTCTTT. Its protein is CASSGGQNTEAFF.

The genes are TRBV11-2 and TRBJ2-1; 9 bases match TRBD1. CDR1 and CDR2 from the germline V gene are SGHAT and FQNNGV. The V gene end was trimmed by 5 bases and the J gene end by 4 bases; junction bases not matched to a gene: 18. The CDR3 covers 19 residues. This CDR3 reads CASSRGTGKGGSSYNEQFF. The CDR3 nucleotides read TGTGCCAGCAGCCGGGGGACAGGGAAAGGCGGGAGCTCTTACAATGAGCAGTTCTTC.

V usage is TRBV27 and J usage is TRBJ1-2; D uncertain. V was trimmed by 4 bases and J by 4 bases, leaving 13 bases between them. Per germline, CDR1 MNHEY and CDR2 SMNVEV (reference sequence). The length of the CDR3 is 14 residues. DNA of the CDR3: TGTGCCAGCAGTTCCCTAGGGAGTGGCTATGGCTACACCTTC. This translates into CASSSLGSGYGYTF.

The CDR3 DNA sequence: TGTGCCAGCAGCTTAGCGTATCACAGGAACTACAATGAGCAGTTCTTC. Translation gives CASSLAYHRNYNEQFF. V and J are TRBV7-2 and TRBJ2-1, with D possibly matching TRBD1 (5 bases). This CDR3 region has 16 residues. Germline V gene sequence: CDR1 SGHTA, CDR2 FQGNSA. V dropped 0 bases and J dropped 3 bases, with 12 bases sitting between them.

This sequence joins TRBV3-1 (or the pseudogene TRBV3-2) and TRBJ1-1, with D hard to call. CDR3 size: 14 residues. V was trimmed by 4 bases and J by 1 base, leaving 10 bases between them. From germline, CDR1 is LGHDT and CDR2 YNNKEL (reference sequence). The CDR3 region has the DNA TGTGCCAGCAGCCGCGGACTCCGGAACACTGAAGCTTTCTTT. Protein sequence: CASSRGLRNTEAFF.